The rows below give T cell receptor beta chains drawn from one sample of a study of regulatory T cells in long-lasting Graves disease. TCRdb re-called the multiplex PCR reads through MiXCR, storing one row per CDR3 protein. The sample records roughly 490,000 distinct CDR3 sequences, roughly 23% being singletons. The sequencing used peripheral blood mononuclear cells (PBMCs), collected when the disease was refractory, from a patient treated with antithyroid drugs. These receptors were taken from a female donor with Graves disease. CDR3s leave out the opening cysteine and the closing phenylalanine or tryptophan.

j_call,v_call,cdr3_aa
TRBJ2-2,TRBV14,ASSQFLSGELF
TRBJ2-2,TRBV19,ASIEQGNTGELF
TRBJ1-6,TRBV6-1,ASRTSLPGSPLH
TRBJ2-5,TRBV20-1,SARDIAGAKSGETQY
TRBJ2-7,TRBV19,ASISNRVPYEQY
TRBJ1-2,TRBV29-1,SVLIWGQADYGYT
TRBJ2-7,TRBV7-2,ASSWGQGDYEQY
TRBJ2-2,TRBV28,ASSLRVSRGYSGELF
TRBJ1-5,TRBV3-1,ASSQGGSGQPQH
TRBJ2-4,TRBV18,ASSPTATRNIQY
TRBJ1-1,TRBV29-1,CVEGVGTEAF
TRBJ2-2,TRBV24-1,ATSETGELF
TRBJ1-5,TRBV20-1,SARVGRYSNQPQH
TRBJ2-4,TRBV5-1,ASSIPRTSGQNIQY
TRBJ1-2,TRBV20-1,SALDRPLGMRGYT
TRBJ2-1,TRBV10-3,AIRANNEQF
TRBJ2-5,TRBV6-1,ASRLGQGVQETQY
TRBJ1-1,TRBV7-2,ASSVRQGVVTEAF
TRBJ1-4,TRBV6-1,ASSESFRGEKLF
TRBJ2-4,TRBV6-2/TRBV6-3,ASSYDRGGVDIQY
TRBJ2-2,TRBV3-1,ASTQTGELGELF
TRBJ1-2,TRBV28,ASSTGEGGLYGYT
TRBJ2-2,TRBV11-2,ASSTRLAGGLLGPPNTGELF
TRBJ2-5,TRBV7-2,ASSLQLAGVGTQY
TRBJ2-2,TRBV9,ASSEGIAGVFNTGELF
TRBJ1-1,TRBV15,ATSRGGVLNTEAF
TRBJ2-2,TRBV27,ASSLFAGGDGELF
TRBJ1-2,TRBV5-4,ASSLGDSSNYGYT